Below, one TCR beta chain is given with its context. What it binds is unknown. Three rounds of nested PCR, following a modified ARM-PCR protocol, produced the TCRbeta library. One entry per CDR3 protein, called by TCRdb with MiXCR from the multiplex PCR reads. The sample yields approximately 90,000 distinct CDR3 sequences, approximately 65% seen once. This specimen belongs to a study of tumor and adjacent non-tumor tissue in lung cancer. Findings and limits, study-wide: In normal lung, the top 100 clones were significantly more dominant than in tumor. Tumor tissue had significantly higher TCR diversity than normal lung. Higher tumor TCR diversity was associated with shorter survival.

Looked up from germline, CDR1 is SGHTA and CDR2 is FQGNSA. The V gene lost 0 bases and the J gene lost 0 bases, with 12 bases spanning the gap. This CDR3 contains 18 residues. This sample's RNA came from whole unsorted tissue. This sequence originates from a man aged 60 to 69 with non-small cell lung cancer. This chain links TRBV7-2 with TRBJ2-6; D gene unclear. Sequencing was performed on lung tumor tissue. CDR3: CTSSLASVWGSGANVLTF. The CDR3 coding sequence is TGTACCAGCAGCTTAGCGTCCGTGTGGGGCTCTGGGGCCAACGTCCTGACTTTC.